This entry lists 31 T cell receptor beta chains sequenced from one sample in a study of metastatic and nonmetastatic thyroid tumors. Until they underwent thyroid surgery, no patient had received any treatment. Using MiXCR, TCRdb re-called clones from the PCR reads. The repertoire includes about 8,000 clones, around 19% of them detected once, and 7.5% to 10% sits in the top ten. Material: adjacent normal tissue. Receptors originate from a female donor with papillary thyroid cancer or a benign thyroid nodule (not recorded which). Some clones in this sample may be carry-over from other donors' samples.

This clone was seen a handful of times. The gene calls are TRBV7-6 and TRBJ1-3; no definite D call. Germline CDR1 and CDR2: SGHVS and FNYEAQ. The germline V and J ends were trimmed by 1 base and 2 bases, with 9 bases remaining between them. The CDR3 runs to 15 residues. The CDR3 region is CASSLVTPPGNTIYF. Written as DNA, the CDR3 is TGTGCCAGCAGCTTAGTCACGCCGCCTGGAAACACCATATATTTT.

The CDR3 loop reads CASSVPGSYNSPLHF. The CDR3 bases are TGTGCCAGCAGCGTGCCCGGCTCCTATAATTCACCCCTCCACTTT. The rearrangement joins TRBV2 to TRBJ1-6; the D is unclear. From germline, CDR1 is SNHLY and CDR2 FYNNEI. The CDR3 is made up of 15 amino acids. The V end was cut by 6 bases, the J end by 0 bases, with 9 bases between.

This clone was detected only a few times. V and J are TRBV12-5 and TRBJ1-6; TRBD1 matches at 10 bases. The CDR3 has 13 amino acids. CDR1 LGHNT and CDR2 FRNRAP come from the germline V gene. V shed 8 bases, J shed 11 bases, and the junction held 6 bases outside the gene matches. Written as DNA, the CDR3 is TGTGCTAGTAGACAGGGGGCCAACCCACCCCTCCACTTT. It yields the protein CASRQGANPPLHF.

This clone is labeled medium-sized. J is TRBJ1-5 and V is TRBV20-1; 10 positions match TRBD1. The CDR3 contains 14 residues. The trim removed 3 bases at V and 6 bases at J, leaving 5 bases unmatched. Germline CDR1 DFQATT, CDR2 SNEGSKA (reference sequence). The CDR3 DNA reads as TGCAGTGCTAGTCGGACAGGGGGGAGTCAGCCCCAGCATTTT. Protein product: CSASRTGGSQPQHF.

This clone was counted only a few times. The chain joins TRBV6-1 to TRBJ1-3; TRBD1 matches at 8 bases. The CDR3 is 16 residues long. Germline values: CDR1 MNHNS, CDR2 SASEGT. Trimming at V came to 2 bases and at J to 5 bases, leaving 8 bases not matched to a gene. The CDR3 reads CASSEIRDRIRNTIYF. CDR3 sequence (DNA): TGTGCCAGCAGTGAAATAAGGGACAGGATTAGAAACACCATATATTTT.

V usage is TRBV27 and J usage is TRBJ1-6; 7 bases are shared with TRBD1. J lost 10 bases, V lost 5 bases, and 11 bases had no gene match. The CDR3 has 15 residues. Germline-derived CDR1 and CDR2 are MNHEY and SMNVEV (reference sequence). The CDR3 sequence is CASSPHQGGRSPLHF. The CDR3 DNA reads as TGTGCCAGCAGTCCCCATCAGGGGGGCAGGTCACCCCTCCACTTT.

The J gene is TRBJ1-3, the V gene TRBV20-1, with D possibly being TRBD1 (5 bases). The germline gives CDR1 DFQATT, CDR2 SNEGSKA (reference sequence). Trimming cost V 0 bases and J 8 bases, with 20 bases left between them. The CDR3 is made up of 16 amino acids. The CDR3 sequence is CSARDGGSVGGHTIYF. The CDR3 bases are TGCAGTGCTAGAGATGGGGGTAGTGTCGGAGGGCACACCATATATTTT.

The CDR3 loop reads CAWSASPGGQPQHF. The CDR3 bases are TGTGCCTGGAGTGCATCTCCGGGGGGTCAGCCCCAGCATTTT. J is TRBJ1-5 and V is TRBV30, with TRBD1 as a possible D gene (5 bases). The ends were cut back, 1 base at V and 6 bases at J, with 13 bases in the middle. Per the germline V gene, CDR1 is GTSNPN and CDR2 is SVGIG (reference sequence). The CDR3 extends over 14 amino acids.

A word on this clone: This CDR3 is missing its conserved last phenylalanine or tryptophan, likely due to a read error. The chain uses TRBV10-1 and TRBJ2-1; perhaps TRBD1 as D (5 bases). Germline V gives CDR1 WNHNN, CDR2 SYGVQD (reference sequence). CDR3 size: 13 residues. The CDR3 sequence: CASCDSSYNDQFC. Here the CDR3 DNA reads TGCGCCAGCTGTGACAGCTCCTACAATGATCAGTTCTGC.

The chain joins TRBV7-8 to TRBJ1-1, with a possible D match to TRBD1 (6 bases). The CDR3 is made up of 16 amino acids. The V gene's germline CDR1 is SGHVS and CDR2 FQNEAQ. V was shortened by 4 bases and J by 2 bases, with 17 bases between the two germline ends. Here the CDR3 reads CASSSEEGGTNTEAFF. In DNA form, the CDR3 reads TGTGCCAGCAGCTCAGAAGAGGGGGGAACCAACACTGAAGCTTTCTTT.

The V and J genes are TRBV20-1 and TRBJ2-2; a weak D match, TRBD2 (6 bases). Trimming left V 1 base short and J 3 bases short, with 18 bases between. The germline gives CDR1 DFQATT, CDR2 SNEGSKA (reference sequence). This CDR3 region has 17 residues. The CDR3 DNA is TGCAGTGCTAGAGGGAACGCCGGGACTCCACACACCGGGGAGCTGTTTTTT. Amino acids: CSARGNAGTPHTGELFF.

Judged by abundance, this clone is medium-sized. The rearrangement uses TRBV3-1 and TRBJ2-1; D unresolved. V was trimmed by 2 bases and J by 0 bases, leaving 8 bases between them. CDR3 length: 15 amino acids. Looked up from germline, CDR1 is LGHDT and CDR2 is YNNKEL (reference sequence). CDR3 protein: CASSQFQSSYNEQFF. For the CDR3, the DNA is TGTGCCAGCAGCCAATTCCAGAGCTCCTACAATGAGCAGTTCTTC.

This clone was seen many times. V gene TRBV5-1 combines with J gene TRBJ2-5; maybe TRBD2 (7 bases). The CDR3 is made up of 14 amino acids. The germline V and J ends were trimmed by 0 bases and 3 bases, with 9 bases remaining between them. Germline CDR1 and CDR2: SGHRS and YFSETQ. CDR3 coding DNA: TGCGCCAGCAGCTTGGCGGGGGGCAAAGAGACCCAGTACTTC. This gives the protein CASSLAGGKETQYF.

The V call is TRBV6-2 or TRBV6-3, the J call TRBJ2-2, with TRBD2 matching over 9 bases. Trimming took 11 bases from V and 7 from J; bases not matched to a gene: 14. CDR1 and CDR2 (germline): MNHEY, SVGEGT. The CDR3 is made up of 15 amino acids. CDR3 loop: CASQRTSVTNGELFF. The CDR3 coding sequence is TGTGCCTCTCAGAGGACTAGCGTAACCAACGGGGAGCTGTTTTTT.

In this sample, this clone turned up many times. The chain links TRBV2 to TRBJ2-4; 7 nucleotides match TRBD1. This CDR3 is 14 amino acids long. J gave up 4 bases and V 5 bases, and 5 bases lay outside the gene matches. Germline loops: CDR1 SNHLY, CDR2 FYNNEI. This CDR3 reads CASSPPTGKNIQYF. CDR3 DNA: TGTGCCAGCAGTCCCCCGACAGGGAAAAACATTCAGTACTTC.

This clone has only one observation. The chain recombines TRBV30 with TRBJ1-6, with D uncertain. The CDR3 contains 13 residues. The germline gives CDR1 GTSNPN, CDR2 SVGIG (reference sequence). The V end was cut by 0 bases, the J end by 7 bases, with 7 bases between. CDR3: CAWSVQRNSPLHF. CDR3 nucleotides: TGTGCCTGGAGTGTACAACGGAATTCACCCCTCCACTTT.

This clone turned up a few times. The gene calls are TRBV24-1 and TRBJ2-5; a weak D match, TRBD1 (6 bases). Looked up from germline, CDR1 is KGHDR and CDR2 is SFDVKD. The CDR3 has 15 amino acids. Trimming pared 5 bases from V and 0 bases from J, leaving 12 bases between. The CDR3 sequence is CATSGGQAYQETQYF. The CDR3 DNA reads as TGTGCCACCAGTGGGGGGCAGGCCTACCAAGAGACCCAGTACTTC.

This rearrangement joins TRBV11-1 to TRBJ2-3; 9 bases are shared with TRBD2. Germline-derived CDR1 and CDR2 are SGHAT and FQDESV (reference sequence). There are 15 residues in the CDR3. The ends lost 4 bases at V and 10 bases at J; junction bases unmatched: 12. The DNA for the CDR3 is TGTGCCAGCAGCTCGACTAGCGGTGGAACGGGGGCGCAGTATTTT. It yields the protein CASSSTSGGTGAQYF.

Within the sample, this clone is medium-sized. The V and J genes are TRBV6-1 and TRBJ1-1; D remains unclear. Germline CDR1 MNHNS, CDR2 SASEGT. Trimming took 5 bases from V and 2 from J, leaving 18 bases between them. The CDR3 is 16 amino acids. The CDR3 loop reads CASSKAMEASNTEAFF. The CDR3 DNA is TGTGCCAGCAGTAAGGCGATGGAGGCGTCAAACACTGAAGCTTTCTTT.

By its share, this clone is medium-sized. This chain links TRBV6-1 with TRBJ2-1; TRBD2 is a possible D gene (6 bases). The length of the CDR3 is 11 residues. V dropped 6 bases and J dropped 6 bases, with 6 bases sitting between them. Germline values: CDR1 MNHNS, CDR2 SASEGT. CDR3 nucleotides: TGTGCCAGCAGGGGACTCAATGAGCAGTTCTTC. This sequence encodes CASRGLNEQFF.

A few counts support this clone. V is TRBV13 and J is TRBJ1-4; TRBD1 aligns across 9 bases. Germline assignment: CDR1 PRHDT and CDR2 FYEKMQ (reference sequence). The CDR3 has 15 amino acids. With 7 bases clipped from V and 5 bases from J, the junction kept 8 bases outside the gene matches. The CDR3 nucleotides read TGTGCCAGCACCGGGGGGACAGGGCCCAATGAAAAACTGTTTTTT. It specifies CASTGGTGPNEKLFF.

The V gene is TRBV5-1, the J gene TRBJ2-7, with 10 positions matching TRBD1. V was pared by 4 bases and J by 4 bases, with 8 bases of the junction left unmatched. Per germline, CDR1 SGHRS and CDR2 YFSETQ. The CDR3 runs 15 residues. Here the CDR3 reads CASSPLPGQGYEQYF. The CDR3 nucleotides are TGCGCCAGCAGCCCTTTGCCGGGACAGGGGTACGAGCAGTACTTC.

This clone ranks as medium-sized. The chain recombines TRBV25-1 with TRBJ2-2; tentative D call: TRBD1 (6 bases). Germline V gene data show CDR1 as MGHDK and CDR2 as SYGVNS. The CDR3 has 13 residues. V lost 7 bases and J 4 bases, leaving 10 bases between the germline ends. CDR3 sequence: CASTGVSTGELFF. DNA of the CDR3: TGTGCCAGCACAGGGGTGTCCACCGGGGAGCTGTTTTTT.

This clone has at least ten counts. The identical CDR3 is also encoded by other nucleotide sequences in the sample. J is TRBJ1-4 and V is TRBV15, with D tentatively TRBD1 (5 bases). Germline V lookup: CDR1 LNHNV, CDR2 YYDKDF (reference sequence). This CDR3 contains 15 residues. The V gene lost 0 bases and the J gene lost 5 bases, with 10 bases spanning the gap. The DNA of the CDR3 is TGTGCCACCAGCAGAGATTACGACAGAAATGAAAAACTGTTTTTT. Encoded protein: CATSRDYDRNEKLFF.

Relative to its sample, this clone is medium-sized. The V gene is TRBV28, the J gene TRBJ1-1; tentatively, D is TRBD1 (5 bases). Trimming removed 6 bases from V and 8 bases from J, with 22 bases in between. The CDR3 length is 15 residues. Per germline, CDR1 MDHEN and CDR2 SYDVKM. As DNA, the CDR3 is TGTGCCAGCAGAGCCCCTCTATTTCGATGGGGGGAAGCTTTCTTT. It yields the protein CASRAPLFRWGEAFF.

In this sample, this clone is medium-sized. The chain couples TRBV19 to TRBJ1-3, with D perhaps TRBD1 (5 bases). Germline-derived CDR1 and CDR2 are LNHDA and SQIVND (reference sequence). The V end lost 2 bases, the J end lost 3 bases, and 8 bases lay between the germline ends. The CDR3 sequence is 14 residues long. The CDR3 spells CASSIRQGGNTIYF. The CDR3 region has the DNA TGTGCCAGTAGTATACGGCAGGGTGGAAACACCATATATTTT.

This clone is termed medium-sized (0.01 to 0.1%). The chain employs TRBV3-1 and TRBJ2-7; D is perhaps TRBD1 or TRBD2 (5 bases each). Trimming took off 3 bases at V and 7 bases at J, with 19 bases between the two ends. The CDR3 totals 15 residues. The germline gives CDR1 LGHDT, CDR2 YNNKEL (reference sequence). CDR3: CASSHTGTPGAEQYF. Here the CDR3 DNA reads TGTGCCAGCAGCCACACCGGGACCCCCGGGGCTGAGCAGTACTTC.

This clone is termed medium-sized. V usage is TRBV25-1 and J usage is TRBJ2-3, with 7 bases aligning to TRBD2. Germline CDR1 and CDR2: MGHDK and SYGVNS. The CDR3 contains 15 residues. The junction had 11 bases not matched to a gene; V was cut back by 7 bases and J by 4 bases. Here the CDR3 reads CASTTRQGGADTQYF. CDR3 nucleotides: TGTGCCAGCACCACCCGGCAGGGAGGGGCAGATACGCAGTATTTT.

The chain has TRBV15 and TRBJ2-2; TRBD2 matches 7 bases. Germline V gene sequence: CDR1 LNHNV, CDR2 YYDKDF (reference sequence). This CDR3 region has 21 residues. V lost 0 bases and J lost 0; bases outside the gene matches: 16. The CDR3 sequence: CATSRERSGTGLDSNTGELFF. The CDR3 nucleotides are TGTGCCACCAGCAGAGAGAGGAGCGGGACCGGACTTGACTCGAACACCGGGGAGCTGTTTTTT. Supplemented by reference TRBV15 and TRBJ2-2, the full variable domain reads DAMVIQNPRYQVTQFGKPVTLSCSQTLNHNVMYWYQQKSSQAPKLLFHYYDKDFNNEADTPDNFQSRRPNTSFCFLDIRSPGLGDTAMYLCATSRERSGTGLDSNTGELFFGEGSRLTVL.

This clone is medium-sized (0.01 to 0.1%) by share. The identical CDR3 is also encoded by other nucleotide sequences in the sample. The gene calls are TRBV11-2 and TRBJ1-1; 9 bases fit TRBD1. The germline gives CDR1 SGHAT, CDR2 FQNNGV. This CDR3 comprises 14 residues. J gave up 4 bases and V 1 base, and 1 base lay outside the gene matches. The CDR3 nucleotides are TGTGCCAGCAGCTTAGCACAGGGGGCCACTGAAGCTTTCTTT. Its translation: CASSLAQGATEAFF.

The sample holds a few counts of this clone. The genes are TRBV6-2 or TRBV6-3 and TRBJ1-2; no definite D call. Trimming removed 2 bases at V and 7 bases at J, with 8 bases between. This CDR3 region has 12 residues. From germline, CDR1 is MNHEY and CDR2 SVGEGT. The CDR3 coding sequence is TGTGCCAGCAGTTACGGGGAGGGTGGCTACACCTTC. This translates into CASSYGEGGYTF.